This T cell receptor beta chain stems from a study of blood T cell repertoires in COVID-19. In the study overall: Acute-phase and convalescent COVID-19 samples originated in the United States, Italy and Spain. T cells, B-cell-depleted T cells, or PBMCs provided the cDNA or gDNA that served as material.

In the original processing: Amplification of reference gene primers was used by the study to estimate nucleated cell counts. Profiling relied on immunoSEQ multiplex PCR, and the TCRdb table lists in-frame clones only, not all of them. The V and J calls and clone size are taken from that table; D and trimming were inferred from the DNA. The sample lists more than 150,000 clones, roughly 79% occurring once. The TCR was taken from a woman in her seventies with acute or convalescent COVID-19. The specimen sequenced was peripheral blood.

CDR3 sequence reads: CSVMVLASYNEQFF. CDR3 DNA sequence: TGCAGCGTTATGGTGCTGGCCAGCTACAATGAGCAGTTCTTC. The chain links TRBV29-1 to TRBJ2-1, with no clear D. Trimming left V 5 bases short and J 3 bases short, with 14 bases between. The CDR3 contains 14 residues. Germline lookup yields CDR1 SQVTM and CDR2 ANQGSEA.